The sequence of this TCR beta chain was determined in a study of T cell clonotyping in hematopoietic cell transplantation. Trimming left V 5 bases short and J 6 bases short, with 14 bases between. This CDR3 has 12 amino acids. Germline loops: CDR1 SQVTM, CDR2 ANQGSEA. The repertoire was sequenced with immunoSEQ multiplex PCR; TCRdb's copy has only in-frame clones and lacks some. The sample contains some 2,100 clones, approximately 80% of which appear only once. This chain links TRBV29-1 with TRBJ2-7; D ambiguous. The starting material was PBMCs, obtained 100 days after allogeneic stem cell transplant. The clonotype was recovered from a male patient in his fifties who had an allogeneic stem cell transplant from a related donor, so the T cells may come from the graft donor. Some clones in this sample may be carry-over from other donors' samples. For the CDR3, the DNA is TGCAGCGTTAGCCAGTCCTTTGGCGAGCAGTACTTC. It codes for CSVSQSFGEQYF.